Following are 14 T cell receptor beta chains from one sample sequenced in a study of blood T cell repertoires in COVID-19. Sequencing used immunoSEQ multiplex PCR; TCRdb keeps in-frame clones, though not all of them. This table holds 330,000 or so clones, roughly nine tenths found once. Source material: peripheral blood. The receptor source for this set is a woman aged 60 to 75 with COVID-19, enrolled during active disease.

This clone has only one observation. The chain has TRBV2 and TRBJ2-4; 8 positions agree with TRBD1. This CDR3 is 15 amino acids long. The germline gives CDR1 SNHLY, CDR2 FYNNEI. Trimming took 7 bases from V and 6 from J; bases not matched to a gene: 11. CDR3: CASMLGRGRGNIQYF. The CDR3 bases are TGTGCCAGCATGCTGGGCAGGGGGCGCGGAAACATTCAGTACTTC. Using reference TRBV2 and TRBJ2-4 for the parts outside the CDR3, the full variable domain is EPEVTQTPSHQVTQMGQEVILRCVPISNHLYFYWYRQILGQKVEFLVSFYNNEISEKSEIFDDQFSVERPDGSNFTLKIRSTKLEDSAMYFCASMLGRGRGNIQYFGAGTRLSVL.

The chain carries TRBV3-1 (or the pseudogene TRBV3-2) and TRBJ1-1; perhaps TRBD1 as D (5 bases). V lost 0 bases and J lost 5, with 16 bases in between. Germline values: CDR1 LGHDT, CDR2 YNNKEL (reference sequence). The CDR3 is made up of 16 amino acids. CDR3 loop: CASSQDSTEIGTEAFF. The CDR3 region has the DNA TGTGCCAGCAGCCAAGACTCGACAGAAATTGGAACTGAAGCTTTCTTT.

The chain combines TRBV6-1 with TRBJ1-5; D is uncertain. V lost 3 bases to trimming and J lost 1 base, with 7 bases between them. This CDR3 comprises 14 residues. CDR1 MNHNS and CDR2 SASEGT come from the germline V gene. The CDR3 spells CASSEWQSNQPQHF. The CDR3 DNA follows: TGTGCCAGCAGTGAGTGGCAGAGCAATCAGCCCCAGCATTTT.

The rearrangement links TRBV4-2 to TRBJ1-2; D possibly corresponds to TRBD1 (6 bases). Trimming stripped 2 bases from V and 7 bases from J, with 8 bases between. CDR1 is LGHNA, CDR2 YNFKEQ, per germline. The CDR3 length is 12 residues. The CDR3 protein is CASSQPGVGYTF. CDR3 nucleotide sequence: TGTGCCAGCAGCCAACCAGGGGTTGGCTACACCTTC.

The rearrangement links TRBV6-4 to TRBJ1-2; D might be TRBD1 (6 bases). The V end was cut by 8 bases, the J end by 4 bases, with 14 bases between. Germline CDR1 and CDR2: MRHNA and SNTAGT. This CDR3 contains 13 residues. The DNA for the CDR3 is TGTGCCAGCCGCCAGACAGGATCCTATGGCTACACCTTC. Protein: CASRQTGSYGYTF.

In this sample, this clone turned up a few times. The chain uses TRBV5-1 and TRBJ2-1, with 7 bases fitting TRBD1. From germline, CDR1 is SGHRS and CDR2 YFSETQ. V trimming: 2 bases; J trimming: 7 bases; junction bases outside the gene matches: 6. The CDR3 is 14 residues long. In DNA, the CDR3 is TGCGCCAGCAGCTTCCCCGGGACAGCTAATGAGCAGTTCTTC. This encodes CASSFPGTANEQFF.

This rearrangement joins TRBV7-3 to TRBJ2-2; TRBD1 matches at 8 bases. Germline values: CDR1 SGHTA, CDR2 FQGTGA. The CDR3 runs 16 residues. The J segment lost 5 bases and the V segment lost 3 bases, leaving 8 bases of the junction unmatched. CDR3 sequence reads: CASSFGRGRRTGELFF. In DNA form, the CDR3 reads TGTGCCAGCAGCTTCGGCAGGGGGCGCCGGACCGGGGAGCTGTTTTTT.

This clone has at least ten counts. The genes are TRBV7-2 and TRBJ2-1, with 9 bases fitting TRBD2. There are 16 residues in the CDR3. Germline CDR1 reads SGHTA; CDR2 reads FQGNSA. V gave up 0 bases and J gave up 7 bases; unmatched junction bases: 7. The CDR3 nucleotides are TGTGCCAGCAGCTTAGCGAGGCTAGCGGGGCTTAATGAGCAGTTCTTC. Its protein product is CASSLARLAGLNEQFF.

The rearrangement links TRBV5-1 to TRBJ2-5; 7 nucleotides agree with TRBD1. V trimming: 2 bases; J trimming: 2 bases; junction bases outside the gene matches: 15. CDR1 and CDR2 from the germline V gene are SGHRS and YFSETQ. This CDR3 contains 18 residues. The CDR3 region is CASSFPPRGTALQETQYF. The CDR3 region has the DNA TGCGCCAGCAGCTTCCCCCCTCGTGGGACAGCACTTCAAGAGACCCAGTACTTC.

The rearrangement links TRBV7-8 to TRBJ2-5; 9 positions match TRBD1. CDR3 size: 15 residues. In germline, CDR1 is SGHVS, CDR2 FQNEAQ. The V gene end was trimmed by 3 bases and the J gene end by 5 bases; junction bases not matched to a gene: 7. The CDR3 is CASSFHDRGSETQYF. The CDR3 DNA sequence: TGTGCCAGCAGCTTCCATGACAGGGGGAGCGAGACCCAGTACTTC.

With regard to this clone: The junction shows a germline mismatch at one end, possibly a read error. Additional DNA sequences in this sample encode the identical CDR3. In DNA, the CDR3 is TGTGCCAGCAGACAGATTTCTAGCACAGATACGCAATATTTT. The encoded protein is CASRQISSTDTQYF. The chain links TRBV6-6 to TRBJ2-3; maybe TRBD2 (5 bases). The CDR3 spans 14 residues. Germline CDR1 reads MNHNY; CDR2 reads SVGAGI (reference sequence).

This sequence joins TRBV2 and TRBJ1-2; D unresolved. V gave up 2 bases and J gave up 1 base, with 8 bases separating them. This CDR3 contains 14 residues. Per the germline V gene, CDR1 is SNHLY and CDR2 is FYNNEI. CDR3 bases: TGTGCCAGCAGTGAACGGGGAGGTAACTATGGCTACACCTTC. Its translation is CASSERGGNYGYTF.

The chain combines TRBV3-1 (or the pseudogene TRBV3-2) with TRBJ2-7, with D perhaps matching TRBD1 (5 bases). Germline lookup yields CDR1 LGHDT and CDR2 YNNKEL (reference sequence). This CDR3 is 14 amino acids long. Trimming took 2 bases from V and 0 from J, leaving 8 bases between them. The CDR3 DNA is TGTGCCAGCAGCCAATGGACATACTCCTACGAGCAGTACTTC. Amino acids: CASSQWTYSYEQYF.

This sequence joins TRBV5-1 and TRBJ1-4; no firm D call. Per germline, CDR1 SGHRS and CDR2 YFSETQ. The CDR3 loop spans 14 amino acids. Trimming shortened V by 1 base and J by 0 bases, and 4 bases separated the two germline ends. This CDR3 reads CASSLTSTNEKLFF. The CDR3 coding sequence is TGCGCCAGCAGCTTGACATCAACTAATGAAAAACTGTTTTTT.